This is a list of T cell receptor beta chains from one sample in a study of T-cell reconstitution after alpha-beta-depleted transplantation in children. MiXCR was run by TCRdb on the PCR reads, yielding one entry per CDR3 protein. This repertoire shows about 640,000 distinct CDR3 sequences, approximately 15% found once; its top ten account for 0.8% to 1.1%. Source: PBMCs from the stem cell graft donor, taken from the stem cell graft. All receptors come from a human donor who donated a stem cell graft to a child with acute myeloid leukemia. The conserved cysteine and the conserved F or W are not part of the CDR3 here. The order of the fields is J gene, V gene, CDR3 protein.

J: TRBJ2-5
V: TRBV24-1
CDR3: ATSERGQGEETQY

J: TRBJ2-7
V: TRBV20-1
CDR3: SARDLRGTALEQY

J: TRBJ1-5
V: TRBV6-5
CDR3: ASTHSGPRQPQH

J: TRBJ2-3
V: TRBV7-2
CDR3: ASSLAAGRADTQY

J: TRBJ1-4
V: TRBV20-1
CDR3: SAKQNTNEKLF

J: TRBJ1-2
V: TRBV20-1
CDR3: SASSSDSYGYT

J: TRBJ1-5
V: TRBV20-1
CDR3: SARDLGQGLNQPQH

J: TRBJ2-2
V: TRBV4-1
CDR3: ASSLHGGSGELF

J: TRBJ2-3
V: TRBV6-1
CDR3: ASALKKGRTDTQY

J: TRBJ2-3
V: TRBV12-3/TRBV12-4
CDR3: ASSAGATDTQY